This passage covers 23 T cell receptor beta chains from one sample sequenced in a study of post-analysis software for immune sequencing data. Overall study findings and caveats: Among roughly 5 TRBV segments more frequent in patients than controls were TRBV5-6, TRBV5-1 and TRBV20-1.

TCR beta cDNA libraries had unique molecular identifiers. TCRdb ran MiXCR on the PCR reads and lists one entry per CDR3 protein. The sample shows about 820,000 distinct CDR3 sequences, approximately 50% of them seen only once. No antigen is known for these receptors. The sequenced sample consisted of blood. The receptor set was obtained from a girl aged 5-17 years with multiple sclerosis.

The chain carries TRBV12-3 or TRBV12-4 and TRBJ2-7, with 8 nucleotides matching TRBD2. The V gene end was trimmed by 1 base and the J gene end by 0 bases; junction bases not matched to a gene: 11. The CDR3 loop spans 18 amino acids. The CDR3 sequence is CASSLVSGGVSYSYEQYF. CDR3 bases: TGTGCCAGCAGTTTAGTTTCGGGGGGGGTCAGTTACTCCTACGAGCAGTACTTC.

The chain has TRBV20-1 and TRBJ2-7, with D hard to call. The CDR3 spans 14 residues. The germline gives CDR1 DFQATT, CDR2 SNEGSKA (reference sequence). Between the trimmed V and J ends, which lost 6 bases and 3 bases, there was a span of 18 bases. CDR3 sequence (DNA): TGCAGTGCAACGAAAAGACGAGCTTACTACGAGCAGTACTTC. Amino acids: CSATKRRAYYEQYF.

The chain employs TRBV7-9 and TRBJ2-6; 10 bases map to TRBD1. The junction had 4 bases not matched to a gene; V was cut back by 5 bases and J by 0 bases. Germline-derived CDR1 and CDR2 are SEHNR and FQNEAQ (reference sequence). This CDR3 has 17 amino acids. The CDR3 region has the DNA TGTGCCAGCAGCGGGACAGGGGCCTTCTCTGGGGCCAACGTCCTGACTTTC. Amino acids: CASSGTGAFSGANVLTF.

The CDR3 DNA is TGTGCCAGCAGTCTTACAGAGACGCAAGAGACCCAGTACTTC. It specifies CASSLTETQETQYF. The chain employs TRBV28 and TRBJ2-5; D remains unclear. Germline V gene data show CDR1 as MDHEN and CDR2 as SYDVKM. V gave up 5 bases and J gave up 2 bases, with 12 bases separating them. CDR3 length: 14 amino acids.

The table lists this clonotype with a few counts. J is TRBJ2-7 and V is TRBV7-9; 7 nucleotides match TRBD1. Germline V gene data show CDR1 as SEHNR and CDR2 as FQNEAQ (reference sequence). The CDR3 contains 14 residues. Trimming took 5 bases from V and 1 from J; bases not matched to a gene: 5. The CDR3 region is CASSPGQESYEQYF. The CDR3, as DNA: TGTGCCAGCAGCCCCGGACAGGAATCCTACGAGCAGTACTTC.

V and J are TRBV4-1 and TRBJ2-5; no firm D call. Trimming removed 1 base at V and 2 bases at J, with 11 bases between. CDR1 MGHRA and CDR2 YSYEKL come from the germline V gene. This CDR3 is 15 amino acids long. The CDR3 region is CASSQVVWQQETQYF. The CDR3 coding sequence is TGCGCCAGCAGCCAAGTTGTTTGGCAGCAAGAGACCCAGTACTTC.

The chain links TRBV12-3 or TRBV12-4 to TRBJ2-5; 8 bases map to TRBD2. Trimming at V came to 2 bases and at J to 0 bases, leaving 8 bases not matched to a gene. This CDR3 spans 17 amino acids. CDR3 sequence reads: CASSLLAGGGYQETQYF. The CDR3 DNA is TGTGCCAGCAGTTTACTGGCGGGAGGAGGTTACCAAGAGACCCAGTACTTC.

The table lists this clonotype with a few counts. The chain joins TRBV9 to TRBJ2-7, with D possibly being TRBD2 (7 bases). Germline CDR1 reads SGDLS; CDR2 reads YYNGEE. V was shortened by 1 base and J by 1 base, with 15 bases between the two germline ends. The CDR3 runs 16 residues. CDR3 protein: CASSVRGGGRSYEQYF. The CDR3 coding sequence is TGTGCCAGCAGCGTAAGGGGAGGGGGTCGATCCTACGAGCAGTACTTC. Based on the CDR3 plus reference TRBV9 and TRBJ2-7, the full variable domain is DSGVTQTPKHLITATGQRVTLRCSPRSGDLSVYWYQQSLDQGLQFLIQYYNGEERAKGNILERFSAQQFPDLHSELNLSSLELGDSALYFCASSVRGGGRSYEQYFGPGTRLTVT.

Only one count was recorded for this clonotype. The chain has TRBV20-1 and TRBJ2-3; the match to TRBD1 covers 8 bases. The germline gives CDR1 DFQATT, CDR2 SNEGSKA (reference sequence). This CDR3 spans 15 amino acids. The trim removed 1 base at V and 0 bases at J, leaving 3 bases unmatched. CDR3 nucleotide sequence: TGCAGTGCTAGAGGGGACAGGACCAGCACAGATACGCAGTATTTT. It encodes CSARGDRTSTDTQYF.

The CDR3 bases are TGTGCCAGCACCGCCGGCCCGAGAGGGAATTCACCCCTCCACTTT. Its translation: CASTAGPRGNSPLHF. V usage is TRBV12-3 or TRBV12-4 and J usage is TRBJ1-6; no reliable D call. Trimming removed 7 bases from V and 7 bases from J, with 17 bases in between. The CDR3 is 15 residues long.

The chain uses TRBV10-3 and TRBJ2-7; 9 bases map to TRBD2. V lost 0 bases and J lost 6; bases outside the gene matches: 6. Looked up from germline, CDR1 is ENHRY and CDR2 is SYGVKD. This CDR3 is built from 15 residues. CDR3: CAISESLVAGAEQYF. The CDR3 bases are TGTGCCATCAGTGAGTCGCTCGTAGCGGGAGCCGAGCAGTACTTC.

The CDR3 protein is CSVAATPYGYTF. The CDR3 coding sequence is TGCAGCGTTGCGGCGACACCCTATGGCTACACCTTC. The V and J genes are TRBV29-1 and TRBJ1-2, with D unresolved. The CDR3 is made up of 12 amino acids. Germline CDR1 SQVTM, CDR2 ANQGSEA. With 4 bases removed from V and 4 bases from J, the gap between germline ends came to 10 bases.

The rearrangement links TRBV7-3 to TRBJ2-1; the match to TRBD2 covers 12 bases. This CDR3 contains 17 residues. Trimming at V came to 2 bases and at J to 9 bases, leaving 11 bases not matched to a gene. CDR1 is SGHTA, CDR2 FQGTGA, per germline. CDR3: CASSLGLAGGPFCEQFF. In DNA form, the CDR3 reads TGTGCCAGCAGCTTAGGGCTAGCGGGAGGGCCGTTTTGTGAGCAGTTCTTC.

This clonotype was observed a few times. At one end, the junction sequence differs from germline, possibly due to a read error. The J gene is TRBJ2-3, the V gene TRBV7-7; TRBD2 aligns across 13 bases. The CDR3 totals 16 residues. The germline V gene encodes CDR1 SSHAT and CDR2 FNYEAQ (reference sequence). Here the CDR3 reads CASSPGLAGVSDTQYF. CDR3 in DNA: TGTGCTAGCAGCCCTGGACTAGCGGGAGTATCAGATACGCAGTATTTT.

The CDR3 protein is CSARGDRVIQETQYF. DNA for the CDR3: TGCAGTGCTAGAGGGGACAGGGTAATCCAAGAGACCCAGTACTTC. This rearrangement joins TRBV20-1 to TRBJ2-5, with 9 positions matching TRBD1. The CDR3 is 15 amino acids. The ends lost 1 base at V and 1 base at J; junction bases unmatched: 4. From germline, CDR1 is DFQATT and CDR2 SNEGSKA (reference sequence).

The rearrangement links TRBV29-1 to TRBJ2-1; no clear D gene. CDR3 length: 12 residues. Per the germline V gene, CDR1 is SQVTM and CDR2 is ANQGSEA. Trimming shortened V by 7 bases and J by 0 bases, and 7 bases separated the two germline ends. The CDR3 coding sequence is TGCAGCGGCGCCGCCTCCTACAATGAGCAGTTCTTC. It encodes CSGAASYNEQFF.

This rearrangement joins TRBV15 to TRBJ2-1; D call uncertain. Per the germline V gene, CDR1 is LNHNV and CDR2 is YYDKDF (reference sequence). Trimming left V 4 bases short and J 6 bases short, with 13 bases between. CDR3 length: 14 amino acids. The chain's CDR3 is CATSTRREVNEQFF. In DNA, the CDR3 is TGTGCCACCAGCACCCGTCGAGAGGTCAATGAGCAGTTCTTC.

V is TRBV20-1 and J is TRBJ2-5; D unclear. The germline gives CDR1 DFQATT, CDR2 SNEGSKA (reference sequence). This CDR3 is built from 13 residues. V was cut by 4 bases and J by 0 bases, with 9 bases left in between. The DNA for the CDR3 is TGCAGTGCTAACCTAAGGGACCAAGAGACCCAGTACTTC. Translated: CSANLRDQETQYF.

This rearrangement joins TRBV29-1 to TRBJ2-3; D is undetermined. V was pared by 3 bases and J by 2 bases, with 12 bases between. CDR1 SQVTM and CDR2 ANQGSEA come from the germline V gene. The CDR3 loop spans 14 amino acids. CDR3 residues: CSVDLYLHTDTQYF. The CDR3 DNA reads TGCAGCGTTGATTTGTACCTCCACACAGATACGCAGTATTTT.

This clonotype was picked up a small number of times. The CDR3 loop is CSARLAGVTETQYF. The CDR3 DNA sequence: TGCAGTGCCAGACTAGCGGGAGTCACCGAGACCCAGTACTTC. The rearrangement links TRBV20-1 to TRBJ2-5, with 12 bases fitting TRBD2. CDR1 and CDR2 from the germline V gene are DFQATT and SNEGSKA (reference sequence). J lost 5 bases, V lost 6 bases, and 7 bases had no gene match. This CDR3 region has 14 residues.

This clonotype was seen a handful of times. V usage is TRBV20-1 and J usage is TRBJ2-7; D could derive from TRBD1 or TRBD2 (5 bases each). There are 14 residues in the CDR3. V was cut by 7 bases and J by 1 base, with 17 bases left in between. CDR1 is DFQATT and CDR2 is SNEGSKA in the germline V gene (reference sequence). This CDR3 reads CSGRRTPNSYEQYF. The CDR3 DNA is TGCAGTGGCAGGAGGACACCGAATTCCTACGAGCAGTACTTC.

The CDR3 reads CASSPMDRGGYEQYF. For the CDR3, the DNA is TGTGCCAGCAGCCCGATGGACAGGGGTGGCTACGAGCAGTACTTC. The chain carries TRBV9 and TRBJ2-7, with TRBD1 matching 9 bases. Losses at the gene ends were 4 bases for V and 3 bases for J; bases not matched to a gene: 8. This CDR3 spans 15 amino acids. CDR1 and CDR2 (germline): SGDLS, YYNGEE.

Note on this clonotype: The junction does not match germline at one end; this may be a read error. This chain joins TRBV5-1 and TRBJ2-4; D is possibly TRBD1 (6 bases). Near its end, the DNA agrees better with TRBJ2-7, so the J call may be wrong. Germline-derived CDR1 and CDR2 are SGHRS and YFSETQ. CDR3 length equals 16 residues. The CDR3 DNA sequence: TGCGCCGGCAGCTTGGTGTTGGACAGCGACGGAAGCGAGCAGTACTTC. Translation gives CAGSLVLDSDGSEQYF.